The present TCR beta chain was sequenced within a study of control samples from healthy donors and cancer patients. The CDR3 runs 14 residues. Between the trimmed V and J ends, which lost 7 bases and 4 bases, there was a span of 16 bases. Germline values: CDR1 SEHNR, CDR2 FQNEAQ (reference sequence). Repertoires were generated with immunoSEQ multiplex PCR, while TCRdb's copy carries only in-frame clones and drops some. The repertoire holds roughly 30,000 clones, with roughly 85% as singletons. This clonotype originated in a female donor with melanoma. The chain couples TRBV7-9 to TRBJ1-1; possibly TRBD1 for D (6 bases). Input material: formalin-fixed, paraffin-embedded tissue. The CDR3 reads CASTERGASTEAFF. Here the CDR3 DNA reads TGTGCCAGCACCGAGCGGGGGGCGAGCACTGAAGCTTTCTTT.